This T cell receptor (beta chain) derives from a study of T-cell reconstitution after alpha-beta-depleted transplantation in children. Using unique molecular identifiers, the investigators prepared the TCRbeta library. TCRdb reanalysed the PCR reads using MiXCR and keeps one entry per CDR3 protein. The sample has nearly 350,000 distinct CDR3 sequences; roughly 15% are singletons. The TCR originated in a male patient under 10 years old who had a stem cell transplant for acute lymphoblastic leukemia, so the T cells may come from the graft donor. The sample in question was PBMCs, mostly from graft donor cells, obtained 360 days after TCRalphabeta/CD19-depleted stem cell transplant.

CDR3 residues: CAAHSGPVNEQFF. The CDR3 region has the DNA TGTGCCGCTCATAGCGGGCCGGTCAATGAGCAGTTCTTC. The rearrangement joins TRBV30 to TRBJ2-1; TRBD2 matches at 7 bases. Germline V lookup: CDR1 GTSNPN, CDR2 SVGIG (reference sequence). The CDR3 totals 13 residues. V was pared by 8 bases and J by 6 bases, with 10 bases of the junction left unmatched.